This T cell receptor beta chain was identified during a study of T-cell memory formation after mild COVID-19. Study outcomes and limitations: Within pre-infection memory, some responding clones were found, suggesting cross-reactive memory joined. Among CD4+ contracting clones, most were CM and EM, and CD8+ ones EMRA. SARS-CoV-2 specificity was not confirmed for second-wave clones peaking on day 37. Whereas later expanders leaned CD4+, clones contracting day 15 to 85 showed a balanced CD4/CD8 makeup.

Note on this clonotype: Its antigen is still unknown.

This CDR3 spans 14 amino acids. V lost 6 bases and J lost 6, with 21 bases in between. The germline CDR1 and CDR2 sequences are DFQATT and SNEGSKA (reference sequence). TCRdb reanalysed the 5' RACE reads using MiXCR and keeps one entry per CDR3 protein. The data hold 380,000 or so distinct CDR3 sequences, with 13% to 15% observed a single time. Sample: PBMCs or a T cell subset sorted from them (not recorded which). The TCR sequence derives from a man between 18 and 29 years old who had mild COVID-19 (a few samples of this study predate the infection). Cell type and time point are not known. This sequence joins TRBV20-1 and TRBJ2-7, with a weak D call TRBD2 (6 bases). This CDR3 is CSAISHGGFGEQYF. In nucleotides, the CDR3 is TGCAGTGCGATATCACATGGAGGGTTCGGCGAGCAGTACTTC.